Presented here are 10 T cell receptor beta chains from one specimen sequenced in a study of vaccination effects on CD4 cells after COVID-19. Data came from immunoSEQ multiplex PCR; TCRdb stores just in-frame clones and leaves some out. The data show roughly 70,000 clones, 73% seen once. Their target antigens are unknown. Before sequencing took place, the ViraFEST assay used viral peptide pools to expand antigen-specific CD4+ T cells. Following 10 days of culture, CD4+ T cells were isolated. The person had a PCR-confirmed SARS-CoV-2 infection during March to December 2020. The source was CD4+ T cells from PBMCs cultured with HIV peptides, collected before COVID-19 vaccination. Noted subset: HIV-1 Nef peptide pool negative control/reference culture. All receptors derive from a human donor who had a prior SARS-CoV-2 infection.

The chain combines TRBV3-1 (or the pseudogene TRBV3-2) with TRBJ2-7, with D possibly matching TRBD2 (6 bases). Germline CDR1 reads LGHDT; CDR2 reads YNNKEL (reference sequence). This CDR3 spans 14 amino acids. V was pared by 1 base and J by 8 bases, with 15 bases between. The CDR3 DNA is TGTGCCAGCAGCCAAGTGCTTACGGCGGGACAGCAGTACTTC. Protein: CASSQVLTAGQQYF.

J is TRBJ2-7 and V is TRBV5-6; 16 bases are a match to TRBD2. The CDR3 spans 16 residues. CDR1 and CDR2 from the germline V gene are SGHDT and YYEEEE. Germline trimming cut 4 bases from V and 5 bases from J; bases unmatched to any gene: 6. DNA for the CDR3: TGTGCCAGCAGCGTGGGACTAGCGGGAGGGCCCAACGAGCAGTACTTC. This translates into CASSVGLAGGPNEQYF.

The rearrangement joins TRBV4-3 to TRBJ2-3; 7 nucleotides match TRBD2. CDR1 LGHNA and CDR2 YSLEER come from the germline V gene. The CDR3 loop spans 16 amino acids. V lost 1 base to trimming and J lost 1 base; unmatched junction nucleotides: 5. The CDR3 sequence: CASSQVAGVGTDTQYF. The DNA of the CDR3 is TGCGCCAGCAGCCAAGTGGCGGGAGTCGGCACAGATACGCAGTATTTT.

The chain is built from TRBV6-5 and TRBJ1-6; no definite D call. Germline V gene sequence: CDR1 MNHEY, CDR2 SVGAGI. Trimming shortened V by 6 bases and J by 9 bases, and 15 bases separated the two germline ends. The CDR3 totals 14 residues. The CDR3 region has the DNA TGTGCCAGCAGGCTGGACTTGGACCCTTCACCCCTCCACTTT. It encodes CASRLDLDPSPLHF.

V usage is TRBV5-1 and J usage is TRBJ2-5; no reliable D call. CDR1 is SGHRS, CDR2 YFSETQ, per germline. The CDR3 sequence is 14 residues long. Trimming shortened V by 4 bases and J by 0 bases, and 10 bases separated the two germline ends. CDR3 amino acids: CASSPDGDQETQYF. For the CDR3, the DNA is TGCGCCAGCAGCCCTGACGGAGACCAAGAGACCCAGTACTTC.

This rearrangement joins TRBV4-3 to TRBJ1-4; no reliable D call. The germline CDR1 and CDR2 sequences are LGHNA and YSLEER. This CDR3 comprises 15 residues. The V gene lost 1 base and the J gene lost 4 bases, with 10 bases spanning the gap. DNA for the CDR3: TGCGCCAGCAGCCAAGGTGTCAGATATAATGAAAAACTGTTTTTT. Residues: CASSQGVRYNEKLFF.

V is TRBV5-1 and J is TRBJ2-7; the D gene is possibly TRBD1 (6 bases). The CDR3 extends over 14 amino acids. The ends were cut back, 3 bases at V and 5 bases at J, with 15 bases in the middle. Germline loops: CDR1 SGHRS, CDR2 YFSETQ. Here the CDR3 reads CASSSTGHRNEQYF. CDR3 nucleotides: TGCGCCAGCAGCTCGACAGGTCACAGAAACGAGCAGTACTTC.

The chain uses TRBV7-2 and TRBJ1-3, with D perhaps matching TRBD1 (6 bases). With 5 bases removed from V and 3 bases from J, the gap between germline ends came to 11 bases. The germline V gene encodes CDR1 SGHTA and CDR2 FQGNSA. The CDR3 is 14 amino acids. The CDR3: CASSADRSGNTIYF. In nucleotides, the CDR3 is TGTGCCAGCAGCGCAGACAGGAGTGGAAACACCATATATTTT.

The chain is built from TRBV19 and TRBJ2-3; tentatively, D is TRBD2 (5 bases). The CDR3 contains 13 residues. CDR1 and CDR2 from the germline V gene are LNHDA and SQIVND (reference sequence). V gave up 6 bases and J gave up 0 bases, with 7 bases separating them. CDR3 in amino acids: CASRRTSTDTQYF. For the CDR3, the DNA is TGTGCCAGTAGAAGGACTAGCACAGATACGCAGTATTTT.

The chain combines TRBV7-2 with TRBJ1-2; TRBD1 matches at 8 bases. V was pared by 5 bases and J by 3 bases, with 5 bases of the junction left unmatched. There are 14 residues in the CDR3. Per germline, CDR1 SGHTA and CDR2 FQGNSA. CDR3 DNA: TGTGCCAGCAGCGGAAGACAGGGGTACTATGGCTACACCTTC. Translated, it gives CASSGRQGYYGYTF.